The 6 T cell receptor beta chains presented below share a single source sample, sequenced in a study of T cells in localized non-small cell lung cancer. Libraries were prepared by immunoSEQ multiplex PCR; TCRdb keeps only in-frame clonotypes and omits some of them. The repertoire consists of about 33,000 clones, with around 90% occurring once and the leading ten covering roughly 4.2%. This specimen consisted of peripheral blood, obtained before any cancer treatment. The receptors derive from a man between 35 and 75 years old with stage I lung adenocarcinoma.

Details on this clone: One junction end does not reproduce the germline sequence, and a read error may be involved. This chain links TRBV7-7 with TRBJ2-3, with TRBD2 identical over 7 bases. This CDR3 is 14 amino acids long. Germline assignment: CDR1 SSHAT and CDR2 FNYEAQ (reference sequence). DNA for the CDR3: TGTGCTAGCAGCTCCGCGGGGGATGCGAATACGCAGTATTTT. Its protein is CASSSAGDANTQYF.

The chain has TRBV30 and TRBJ1-2, with D unclear. Germline assignment: CDR1 GTSNPN and CDR2 SVGIG (reference sequence). V was clipped by 2 bases and J by 1 base, with 5 bases between them. The CDR3 sequence is 12 residues long. CDR3 nucleotide sequence: TGTGCCTGGAGTCCGGGTAACTATGGCTACACCTTC. It specifies CAWSPGNYGYTF.

This clone was seen a single time. The chain recombines TRBV5-1 with TRBJ1-1; D unresolved. The germline V and J ends were trimmed by 4 bases and 1 base, with 5 bases remaining between them. This CDR3 has 12 residues. Germline V gene data show CDR1 as SGHRS and CDR2 as YFSETQ. The CDR3 region is CASSHRNTEAFF. The CDR3 DNA reads TGCGCCAGCAGCCATAGGAACACTGAAGCTTTCTTT.

The chain joins TRBV30 to TRBJ2-7, with 8 bases lining up with TRBD1. Germline V gives CDR1 GTSNPN, CDR2 SVGIG (reference sequence). The CDR3 spans 13 residues. J lost 3 bases, V lost 4 bases, and 5 bases had no gene match. CDR3 nucleotides: TGTGCCTGGACTCAGGGGGCGGACTACGAGCAGTACTTC. It is translated as CAWTQGADYEQYF.

The chain links TRBV6-6 to TRBJ1-2; the match to TRBD1 covers 8 bases. Germline V lookup: CDR1 MNHNY, CDR2 SVGAGI (reference sequence). The CDR3 runs 13 residues. Trimming removed 6 bases from V and 8 bases from J; junction bases left unmatched: 8. Written as DNA, the CDR3 is TGTGCCAGCAGCGACAGGGGACAGCACGGCTACACCTTC. Amino acids: CASSDRGQHGYTF.

The chain links TRBV10-3 to TRBJ2-5, with D perhaps given as TRBD1 or TRBD2 (5 bases each). Per the germline V gene, CDR1 is ENHRY and CDR2 is SYGVKD. V gave up 1 base and J gave up 5 bases, with 5 bases separating them. CDR3 length: 12 residues. The CDR3 nucleotides read TGTGCCATCAGTGAGTGGGGGGAGACCCAGTACTTC. This encodes CAISEWGETQYF.